The 21 T cell receptor beta chains given below trace back to one sample, sequenced in a study of cytomegalovirus exposure and HLA in healthy donors. With 60 Vbeta and 13 Jbeta primers, the PCR was carried out. The method was immunoSEQ multiplex PCR; TCRdb's version includes in-frame clones alone and lacks a portion of them. The sample has about 140,000 clones, around 80% seen once. The specimen was PBMCs. The receptor set was obtained from a middle-aged woman in good health and CMV-seronegative.

J is TRBJ1-5 and V is TRBV12-2; TRBD1, the table's D call, lacks a check against the DNA. TRBV12-2 is termed a pseudogene. CDR3 length: 17 amino acids. CDR3 nucleotides: TGTGCAAGTCACCTGGGGCAGGGGTTTAATAGCAATCAGCCCCAGCATTTT. It codes for CASHLGQGFNSNQPQHF.

This clone came up a few times. This sequence joins TRBV29-1 and TRBJ1-4, with 7 bases lining up with TRBD1. The germline V gene encodes CDR1 SQVTM and CDR2 ANQGSEA. The CDR3 contains 15 residues. V lost 1 base to trimming and J lost 4 bases; unmatched junction nucleotides: 6. This CDR3 reads CSVEGDWDSNEKLFF. The CDR3 bases are TGCAGCGTTGAAGGGGATTGGGACAGTAATGAAAAACTGTTTTTT.

The rearrangement links TRBV6-5 to TRBJ2-5; TRBD2 matches 8 bases. The CDR3 contains 12 residues. CDR1 and CDR2 from the germline V gene are MNHEY and SVGAGI. Germline trimming cut 4 bases from V and 9 bases from J; bases unmatched to any gene: 4. CDR3: CASSFSGGAQYF. The CDR3 DNA reads TGTGCCAGCAGTTTCTCCGGGGGGGCCCAGTACTTC.

V gene TRBV9 combines with J gene TRBJ2-2, with a weak D call TRBD1 (6 bases). The V end was cut by 0 bases, the J end by 1 base, with 10 bases between. Germline V gives CDR1 SGDLS, CDR2 YYNGEE. The CDR3 sequence is 16 residues long. CDR3: CASSVDPGVNTGELFF. The CDR3 region has the DNA TGTGCCAGCAGCGTAGATCCAGGGGTGAACACCGGGGAGCTGTTTTTT.

The chain combines TRBV5-6 with TRBJ2-7; 11 nucleotides agree with TRBD2. This CDR3 contains 17 residues. V lost 3 bases and J lost 7; bases outside the gene matches: 15. CDR1 and CDR2 from the germline V gene are SGHDT and YYEEEE. The CDR3 reads CASSSGRLAGPSGEQYF. CDR3 DNA sequence: TGTGCCAGCAGCTCGGGGAGACTAGCGGGGCCCTCGGGGGAGCAGTACTTC.

CDR3 DNA: TGTGCCAGTAGTCCTTGGGACAGTAGCAATGAAAAACTGTTTTTT. Translation: CASSPWDSSNEKLFF. The chain employs TRBV19 and TRBJ1-4; 7 nucleotides line up with TRBD1. V lost 5 bases, J lost 5 bases, and 8 bases stayed unmatched. CDR3 length equals 15 residues. CDR1 and CDR2 (germline): LNHDA, SQIVND (reference sequence).

V usage is TRBV7-9 and J usage is TRBJ2-1; perhaps TRBD1 as D (6 bases). This CDR3 has 14 residues. The germline CDR1 and CDR2 sequences are SEHNR and FQNEAQ (reference sequence). Deletions cut 8 bases from V and 0 bases from J, with 11 bases between. The CDR3 reads CASGGRSSYNEQFF. CDR3 coding DNA: TGTGCCAGCGGGGGCCGGAGCTCCTACAATGAGCAGTTCTTC.

The rearrangement links TRBV5-1 to TRBJ2-1; D not certain. Germline V CDR1 and CDR2: SGHRS, YFSETQ. Trimming removed 0 bases from V and 1 base from J, with 8 bases in between. The CDR3 is 15 residues long. This CDR3 is CASSLESGSYNEQFF. CDR3 nucleotide sequence: TGCGCCAGCAGCTTGGAGTCAGGTTCCTACAATGAGCAGTTCTTC. The full variable domain, rest sourced from reference TRBV5-1 and TRBJ2-1, is KAGVTQTPRYLIKTRGQQVTLSCSPISGHRSVSWYQQTPGQGLQFLFEYFSETQRNKGNFPGRFSGRQFSNSRSEMNVSTLELGDSALYLCASSLESGSYNEQFFGPGTRLTVL.

The chain combines TRBV7-3 with TRBJ2-5; 9 bases agree with TRBD2. This CDR3 is built from 15 residues. V dropped 5 bases and J dropped 6; count of bases not matched to a gene: 10. The V gene's germline CDR1 is SGHTA and CDR2 FQGTGA. Here the CDR3 reads CASSPLAGPQQTQYF. In nucleotides, the CDR3 is TGTGCCAGCAGCCCCCTAGCGGGACCCCAGCAGACCCAGTACTTC.

This CDR3 reads CASSVSRGREKLFF. In nucleotides, the CDR3 is TGTGCCAGCAGTGTGTCCAGGGGTCGCGAAAAACTGTTTTTT. This chain uses TRBV2 with TRBJ1-4; TRBD1 is a possible D gene (6 bases). The CDR3 loop spans 14 amino acids. The germline V and J ends were trimmed by 4 bases and 8 bases, with 14 bases remaining between them. Germline loops: CDR1 SNHLY, CDR2 FYNNEI.

V is TRBV6-5 and J is TRBJ2-1; tentatively, D is TRBD2 (5 bases). The germline V and J ends were trimmed by 7 bases and 7 bases, with 14 bases remaining between them. The CDR3 is 13 residues long. Germline CDR1 and CDR2: MNHEY and SVGAGI. CDR3 loop: CASIPPSRNEQFF. The CDR3 DNA is TGTGCCAGCATACCGCCTAGCCGGAATGAGCAGTTCTTC.

This clone was observed a few times. This chain connects TRBV4-2 to TRBJ2-1; 9 bases agree with TRBD2. The CDR3 sequence is 16 residues long. The germline gives CDR1 LGHNA, CDR2 YNFKEQ. V trimming: 2 bases; J trimming: 0 bases; junction bases outside the gene matches: 2. The CDR3 is CASSQRSGGSYNEQFF. In nucleotides, the CDR3 is TGTGCCAGCAGCCAACGTAGCGGGGGCTCCTACAATGAGCAGTTCTTC.

This clone was found a few times. V usage is TRBV6-5 and J usage is TRBJ2-5; D is unresolved. The CDR3 loop spans 14 amino acids. The V gene's germline CDR1 is MNHEY and CDR2 SVGAGI. V lost 4 bases, J lost 2 bases, and 11 bases lay in between. CDR3: CASSSLQKQETQYF. The CDR3 coding sequence is TGTGCCAGCAGTTCTTTGCAGAAACAAGAGACCCAGTACTTC.

The J gene is TRBJ2-7, the V gene TRBV2; the D gene is possibly TRBD1 (5 bases). Germline loops: CDR1 SNHLY, CDR2 FYNNEI. V was cut by 5 bases and J by 1 base, with 6 bases left in between. The CDR3 spans 12 residues. The CDR3 DNA reads as TGTGCCAGCAGTAGACAGTCCTACGAGCAGTACTTC. Protein product: CASSRQSYEQYF.

Worth noting for this clone: This same CDR3 is encoded by further DNA sequences in the sample. The chain is built from TRBV9 and TRBJ1-1; no definite D call. The CDR3 extends over 13 amino acids. Germline CDR1 and CDR2: SGDLS and YYNGEE. V shed 0 bases and J shed 1 base, with 4 bases lying between them. CDR3 residues: CASSVGRNTEAFF. The CDR3 DNA reads as TGTGCCAGCAGCGTAGGTCGGAACACTGAAGCTTTCTTT.

The J gene is TRBJ2-1, the V gene TRBV10-1; 8 nucleotides agree with TRBD2. V was clipped by 2 bases and J by 2 bases; unmatched bases: 11. The CDR3 consists of 18 residues. The germline V gene has CDR1 WNHNN and CDR2 SYGVQD (reference sequence). CDR3 loop: CASSEGASGYGPYNEQFF. The CDR3 region has the DNA TGCGCCAGCAGTGAGGGGGCTAGCGGGTATGGACCCTACAATGAGCAGTTCTTC.

The chain links TRBV4-3 to TRBJ2-1; the match to TRBD1 covers 7 bases. The CDR3 totals 16 residues. V was clipped by 3 bases and J by 4 bases; unmatched bases: 9. Germline CDR1 reads LGHNA; CDR2 reads YSLEER. The CDR3 DNA is TGCGCCAGCAGCCAGGAACCGGGACAGACTTACAATGAGCAGTTCTTC. Protein sequence: CASSQEPGQTYNEQFF.

This clone was detected only once. The CDR3 DNA reads TGCGCCAGCAGCCAAGAGGGGACTCTTGGGGAGACCCAGTACTTC. Translating it yields CASSQEGTLGETQYF. The V call is TRBV4-1, the J call TRBJ2-5; D is possibly TRBD2 (6 bases). The germline gives CDR1 MGHRA, CDR2 YSYEKL. V lost 0 bases and J 5 bases, leaving 13 bases between the germline ends. The CDR3 extends over 15 amino acids.

The rearrangement links TRBV5-1 to TRBJ2-7; the D gene is possibly TRBD1 (5 bases). The CDR3 spans 14 residues. Germline CDR1 reads SGHRS; CDR2 reads YFSETQ. V was cut by 0 bases and J by 4 bases, with 11 bases left in between. The CDR3 loop is CASSLEGFRYEQYF. In DNA form, the CDR3 reads TGCGCCAGCAGCTTGGAGGGGTTCAGGTACGAGCAGTACTTC.

This clone was detected only a few times. The V and J genes are TRBV4-3 and TRBJ1-1, with a weak D call TRBD1 (5 bases). Looked up from germline, CDR1 is LGHNA and CDR2 is YSLEER. This CDR3 has 15 amino acids. The V gene lost 0 bases and the J gene lost 4 bases, with 12 bases spanning the gap. The CDR3 reads CASSQDFGGSTEAFF. As DNA, the CDR3 is TGCGCCAGCAGCCAAGATTTTGGGGGGAGCACTGAAGCTTTCTTT.

The chain uses TRBV28 and TRBJ2-7; 8 bases match TRBD1. V lost 6 bases, J lost 5 bases, and 9 bases stayed unmatched. CDR3 length: 14 amino acids. Looked up from germline, CDR1 is MDHEN and CDR2 is SYDVKM. CDR3 nucleotides: TGTGCCAGCAGACCTACAGGGGGTAATGACGAGCAGTACTTC. Translation gives CASRPTGGNDEQYF.